The present entry profiles one T cell receptor beta chain with its context. Its antigen is not known. The data stem from a study of T cells in localized non-small cell lung cancer. Study-level points and caveats: The study found T cell clonality highest in uninvolved adjacent lung, above tumor.

Data came from immunoSEQ multiplex PCR; TCRdb stores just in-frame clones and leaves some out. This table has 30,000 to 40,000 clones, 86% appearing once. Germline V gene lookup returns CDR1 SGHRS and CDR2 YFSETQ. V was shortened by 2 bases and J by 0 bases, with 8 bases between the two germline ends. This CDR3 has 14 amino acids. This TCR came from a male donor older than 55 with stage II lung adenocarcinoma. The chain is built from TRBV5-1 and TRBJ2-5, with D perhaps matching TRBD1 (5 bases). The specimen was peripheral blood mononuclear cells, collected before any cancer treatment. CDR3 sequence (DNA): TGCGCCAGCAGCTTTCAGGGTAACCAAGAGACCCAGTACTTC. Protein product: CASSFQGNQETQYF.